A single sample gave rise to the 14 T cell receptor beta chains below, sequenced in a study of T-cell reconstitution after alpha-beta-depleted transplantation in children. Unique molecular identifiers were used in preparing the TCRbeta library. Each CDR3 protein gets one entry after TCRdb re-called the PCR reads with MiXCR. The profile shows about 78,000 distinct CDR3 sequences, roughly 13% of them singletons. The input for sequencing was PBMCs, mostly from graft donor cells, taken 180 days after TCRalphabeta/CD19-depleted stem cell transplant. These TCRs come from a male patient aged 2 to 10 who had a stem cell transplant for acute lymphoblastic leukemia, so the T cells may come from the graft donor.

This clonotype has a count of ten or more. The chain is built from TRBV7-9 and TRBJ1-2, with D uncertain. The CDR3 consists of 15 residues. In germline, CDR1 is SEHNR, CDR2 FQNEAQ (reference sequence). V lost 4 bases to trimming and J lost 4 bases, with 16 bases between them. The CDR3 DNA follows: TGTGCCAGCAGCTGGACCCGGAGGTTAGGCTATGGCTACACCTTC. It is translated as CASSWTRRLGYGYTF.

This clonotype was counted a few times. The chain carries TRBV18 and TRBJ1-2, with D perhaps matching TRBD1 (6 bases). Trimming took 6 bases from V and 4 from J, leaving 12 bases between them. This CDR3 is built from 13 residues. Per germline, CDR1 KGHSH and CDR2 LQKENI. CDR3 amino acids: CASSRDKSYGYTF. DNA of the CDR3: TGTGCCAGCTCGCGGGACAAGAGCTATGGCTACACCTTC.

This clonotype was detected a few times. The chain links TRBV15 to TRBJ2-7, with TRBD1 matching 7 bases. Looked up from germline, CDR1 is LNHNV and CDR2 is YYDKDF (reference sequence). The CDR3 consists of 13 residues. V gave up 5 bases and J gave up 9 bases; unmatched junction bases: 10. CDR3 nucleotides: TGTGCCACCAGCGACAGGGTCCCTACGGGGCAGTACTTC. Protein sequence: CATSDRVPTGQYF.

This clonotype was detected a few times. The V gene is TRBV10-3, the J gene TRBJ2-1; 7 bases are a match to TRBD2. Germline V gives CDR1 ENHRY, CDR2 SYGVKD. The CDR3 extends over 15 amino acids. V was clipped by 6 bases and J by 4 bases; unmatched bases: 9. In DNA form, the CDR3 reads TGTGCCATCAGCGAATGGGAGCGGGGTTACAATGAGCAGTTCTTC. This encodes CAISEWERGYNEQFF.

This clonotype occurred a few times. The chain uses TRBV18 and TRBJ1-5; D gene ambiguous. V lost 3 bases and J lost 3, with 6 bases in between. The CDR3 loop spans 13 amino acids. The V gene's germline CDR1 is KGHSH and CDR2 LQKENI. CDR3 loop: CASSPTFNQPQHF. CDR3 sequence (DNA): TGTGCCAGCTCACCTACGTTCAATCAGCCCCAGCATTTT.

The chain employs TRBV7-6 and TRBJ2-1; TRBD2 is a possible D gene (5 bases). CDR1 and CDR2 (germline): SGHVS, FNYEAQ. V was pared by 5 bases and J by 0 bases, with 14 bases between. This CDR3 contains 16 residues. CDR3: CASSKGLPSSYNEQFF. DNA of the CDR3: TGTGCCAGCAGCAAAGGACTCCCGAGCTCCTACAATGAGCAGTTCTTC.

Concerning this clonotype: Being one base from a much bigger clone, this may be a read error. The CDR3 loop reads CTTTGYTEAFF. The DNA of the CDR3 is TGTACCACCACAGGGTACACTGAAGCTTTCTTT. V and J are TRBV10-3 and TRBJ1-1; possible D gene TRBD1, 6 bases. This CDR3 region has 11 residues. The germline V gene has CDR1 ENHRY and CDR2 SYGVKD.

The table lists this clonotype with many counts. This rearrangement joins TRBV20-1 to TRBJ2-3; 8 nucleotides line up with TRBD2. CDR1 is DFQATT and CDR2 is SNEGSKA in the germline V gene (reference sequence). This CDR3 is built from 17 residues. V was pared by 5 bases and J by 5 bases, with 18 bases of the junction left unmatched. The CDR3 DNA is TGCAGTGCTCCCGGGACATCCGCAGCGGGGGCCCTAGATACGCAGTATTTT. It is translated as CSAPGTSAAGALDTQYF.

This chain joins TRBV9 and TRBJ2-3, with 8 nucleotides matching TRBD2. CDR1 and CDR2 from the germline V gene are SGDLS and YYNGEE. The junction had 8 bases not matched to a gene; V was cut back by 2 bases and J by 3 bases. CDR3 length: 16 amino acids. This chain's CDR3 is CASSVESGSGTDTQYF. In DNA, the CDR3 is TGTGCCAGCAGCGTGGAAAGCGGGAGTGGAACAGATACGCAGTATTTT.

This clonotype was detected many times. The CDR3, as DNA: TGTGCCAGCAGCTGGGACAGGGGAGGAGAGACCCAGTACTTC. Its protein product is CASSWDRGGETQYF. V is TRBV5-5 and J is TRBJ2-5; 10 nucleotides agree with TRBD1. The CDR3 spans 14 residues. The V gene end was trimmed by 3 bases and the J gene end by 4 bases; junction bases not matched to a gene: 3. Germline CDR1 is SGHKS and CDR2 is YYEKEE (reference sequence).

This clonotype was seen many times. The CDR3 region is CASSFGQPCEQYF. CDR3 bases: TGTGCCAGCAGCTTTGGACAGCCCTGCGAGCAGTACTTC. The chain uses TRBV5-5 and TRBJ2-7; D may be TRBD1 (6 bases). The V end was cut by 2 bases, the J end by 6 bases, with 12 bases between. Germline V gives CDR1 SGHKS, CDR2 YYEKEE (reference sequence). The CDR3 length is 13 residues.

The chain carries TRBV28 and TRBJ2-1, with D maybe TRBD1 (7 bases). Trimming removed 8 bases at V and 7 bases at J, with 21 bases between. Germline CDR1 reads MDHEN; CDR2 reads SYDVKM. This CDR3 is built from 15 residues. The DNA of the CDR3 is TGTGCCAGCCTTGGAATTCAGGGGGGAATAAATGAGCAGTTCTTC. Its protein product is CASLGIQGGINEQFF.

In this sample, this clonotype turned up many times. The DNA of the CDR3 is TGCGCCAGCAAACCTTTTTGGGACAGGGACCACACCGGGGAGCTGTTTTTT. Residues: CASKPFWDRDHTGELFF. V usage is TRBV5-1 and J usage is TRBJ2-2; 9 positions agree with TRBD1. The CDR3 extends over 17 amino acids. J was trimmed by 3 bases and V by 6 bases; bases with no gene match: 12. Germline V gives CDR1 SGHRS, CDR2 YFSETQ.

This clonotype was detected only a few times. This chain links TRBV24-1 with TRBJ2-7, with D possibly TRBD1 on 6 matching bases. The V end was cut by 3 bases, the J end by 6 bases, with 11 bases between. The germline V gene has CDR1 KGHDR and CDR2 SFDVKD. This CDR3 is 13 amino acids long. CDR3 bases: TGTGCCACCAGTGATCCACAGGGAATCGAGCAGTACTTC. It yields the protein CATSDPQGIEQYF.